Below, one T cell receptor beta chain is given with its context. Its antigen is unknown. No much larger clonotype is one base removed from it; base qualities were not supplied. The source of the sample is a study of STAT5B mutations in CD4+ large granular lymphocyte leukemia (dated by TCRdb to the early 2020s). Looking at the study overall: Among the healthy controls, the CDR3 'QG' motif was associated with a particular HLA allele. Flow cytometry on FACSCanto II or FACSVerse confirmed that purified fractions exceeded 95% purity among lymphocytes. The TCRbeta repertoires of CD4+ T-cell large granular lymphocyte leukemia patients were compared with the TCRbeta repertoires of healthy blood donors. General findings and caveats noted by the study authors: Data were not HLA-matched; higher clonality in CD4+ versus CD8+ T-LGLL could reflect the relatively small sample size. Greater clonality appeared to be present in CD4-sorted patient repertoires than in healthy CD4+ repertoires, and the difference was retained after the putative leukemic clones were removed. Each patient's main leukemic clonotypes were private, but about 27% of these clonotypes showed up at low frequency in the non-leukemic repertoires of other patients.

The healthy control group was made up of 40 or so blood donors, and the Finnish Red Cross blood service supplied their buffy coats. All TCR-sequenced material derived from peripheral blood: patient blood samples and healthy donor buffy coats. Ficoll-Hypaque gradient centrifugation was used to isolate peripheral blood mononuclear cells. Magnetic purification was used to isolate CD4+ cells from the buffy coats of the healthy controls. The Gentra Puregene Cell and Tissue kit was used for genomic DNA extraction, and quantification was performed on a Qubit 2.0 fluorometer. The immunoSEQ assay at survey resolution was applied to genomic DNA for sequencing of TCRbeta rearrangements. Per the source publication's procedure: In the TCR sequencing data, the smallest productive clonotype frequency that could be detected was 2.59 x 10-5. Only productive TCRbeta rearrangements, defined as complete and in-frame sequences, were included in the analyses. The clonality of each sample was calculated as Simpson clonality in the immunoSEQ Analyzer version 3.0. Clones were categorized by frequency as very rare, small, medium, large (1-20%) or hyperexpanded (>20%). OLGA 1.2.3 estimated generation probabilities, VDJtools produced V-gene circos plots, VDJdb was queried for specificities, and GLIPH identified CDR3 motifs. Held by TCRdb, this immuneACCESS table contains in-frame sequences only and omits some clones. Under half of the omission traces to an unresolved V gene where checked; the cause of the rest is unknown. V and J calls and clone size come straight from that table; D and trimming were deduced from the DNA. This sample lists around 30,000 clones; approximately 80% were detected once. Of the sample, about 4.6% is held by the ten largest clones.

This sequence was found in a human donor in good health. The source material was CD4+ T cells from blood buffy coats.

The nucleotide sequence is TGTGCCAGCATCGATAAGGGCCCCGTTCCCGAGCAGTACTTC. The encoded protein is CASIDKGPVPEQYF. The rearrangement joined TRBV28 to TRBJ2-7, with no D gene named confidently. The germline V gene provides CDR1 MDHEN and CDR2 SYDVKM. V is cut by 7 bases and J by 6 bases, and the space between the germline ends is 19 bases. The CDR3 holds 14 amino acids from the cysteine to the phenylalanine. The CDR3 DNA has 42 bases and is translated from base 1.